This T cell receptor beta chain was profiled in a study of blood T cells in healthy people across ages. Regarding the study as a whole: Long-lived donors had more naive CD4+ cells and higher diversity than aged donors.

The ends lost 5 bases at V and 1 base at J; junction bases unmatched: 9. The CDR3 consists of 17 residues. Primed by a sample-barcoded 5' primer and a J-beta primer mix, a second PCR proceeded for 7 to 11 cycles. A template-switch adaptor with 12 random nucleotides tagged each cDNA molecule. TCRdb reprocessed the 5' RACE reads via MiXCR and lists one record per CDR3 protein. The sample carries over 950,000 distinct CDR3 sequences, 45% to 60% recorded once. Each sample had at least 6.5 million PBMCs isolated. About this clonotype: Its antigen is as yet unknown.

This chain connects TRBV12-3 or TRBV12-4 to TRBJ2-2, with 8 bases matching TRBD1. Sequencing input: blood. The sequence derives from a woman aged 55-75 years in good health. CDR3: CASSSEGQGQNTGELFF. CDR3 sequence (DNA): TGTGCCAGCAGTAGTGAAGGACAGGGACAGAACACCGGGGAGCTGTTTTTT.